This T cell receptor (beta chain) derives from a study of blood T cell repertoires in COVID-19. J lost 3 bases, V lost 4 bases, and 4 bases had no gene match. There are 15 residues in the CDR3. The V gene's germline CDR1 is LGHNA and CDR2 YSLEER. Assay: immunoSEQ multiplex PCR; the TCRdb copy retains only in-frame clones and omits some. The sample carries fewer than 110,000 clones, around 88% recorded once. The sequence derives from a man aged 45-60 years with active or convalescent COVID-19. The V call is TRBV4-3, the J call TRBJ2-2, with TRBD1 matching over 8 bases. The material sequenced was peripheral blood. The CDR3 reads CASSLTDRDTGELFF. Written as DNA, the CDR3 is TGCGCCAGCAGCCTTACGGACAGGGACACCGGGGAGCTGTTTTTT.